This T cell receptor beta chain was recorded in a study of blood T cell repertoires in COVID-19. Across the whole study: COVID-19 samples, acute and convalescent, were from the United States, Italy and Spain. Sources were T cells, B-cell-depleted T cells, or PBMCs; the material itself was cDNA or gDNA.

The authors' processing: How many nucleated cells were present was estimated from reference gene primer amplification. The repertoire was sequenced with immunoSEQ multiplex PCR; TCRdb's copy has only in-frame clones and lacks some. That table is the source of V, J and clone size, and D and trimming were worked out from the DNA. Of some 44,000 clones in the sample, roughly 87% were seen once. The sequencing input was peripheral blood. The origin of this receptor is a man in his sixties with active COVID-19.

This CDR3 reads CASRGTGTNEQFF. CDR3 DNA sequence: TGTGCCAGCAGGGGGACAGGGACAAATGAGCAGTTCTTC. This chain connects TRBV2 to TRBJ2-1, with TRBD1 identical over 9 bases. CDR3 length equals 13 residues. The V gene end was trimmed by 6 bases and the J gene end by 7 bases; junction bases not matched to a gene: 4. Germline V gives CDR1 SNHLY, CDR2 FYNNEI.